A single sample is the source of the 5 T cell receptor beta chains below, sequenced in a study of blood T cell repertoires in COVID-19. Profiled with immunoSEQ multiplex PCR; TCRdb holds only in-frame clones, not every one. Among some 42,000 clones listed, around 81% were seen once. The material sequenced was peripheral blood. The receptors were sampled from a man aged 50-59 years with active COVID-19.

This clone was seen a handful of times. The chain combines TRBV4-3 with TRBJ2-5, with 8 bases aligning to TRBD2. This CDR3 comprises 15 residues. The junction had 4 bases not matched to a gene; V was cut back by 1 base and J by 3 bases. Germline lookup yields CDR1 LGHNA and CDR2 YSLEER. For the CDR3, the DNA is TGCGCCAGCAGCCAAGCGGACGGGAGGGAAGAGACCCAGTACTTC. This gives the protein CASSQADGREETQYF.

The rearrangement joins TRBV6-5 to TRBJ1-1; D is ambiguous. CDR3 length equals 11 residues. Germline V lookup: CDR1 MNHEY, CDR2 SVGAGI. Trimming removed 4 bases at V and 8 bases at J, with 8 bases between. CDR3 DNA sequence: TGTGCCAGCAGTTCTACGCGGGAAGCTTTCTTT. Its translation: CASSSTREAFF.

This chain uses TRBV4-3 with TRBJ2-3; 8 nucleotides match TRBD2. Germline assignment: CDR1 LGHNA and CDR2 YSLEER. V lost 4 bases, J lost 1 base, and 7 bases stayed unmatched. The CDR3 totals 16 residues. Here the CDR3 DNA reads TGCGCCAGCAGCCTTTCAAGCGGGAGTGGCACAGATACGCAGTATTTT. Translating it yields CASSLSSGSGTDTQYF.

The gene calls are TRBV5-1 and TRBJ2-5; 10 bases fit TRBD2. Looked up from germline, CDR1 is SGHRS and CDR2 is YFSETQ. V was clipped by 2 bases and J by 4 bases; unmatched bases: 8. The CDR3 is 16 residues long. In DNA, the CDR3 is TGCGCCAGCAGCTTAAATCTAGCGGGAGAATCAGAGACCCAGTACTTC. Its protein product is CASSLNLAGESETQYF.

CDR3 protein: CASSLSQGGSPLHF. The CDR3 DNA sequence: TGTGCCAGCAGCTTAAGCCAGGGTGGCTCACCCCTCCACTTT. The chain links TRBV11-3 to TRBJ1-6; TRBD1 might be the D (5 bases). This CDR3 has 14 residues. Germline-derived CDR1 and CDR2 are SGHNT and YENEEA. The germline V and J ends were trimmed by 2 bases and 10 bases, with 12 bases remaining between them.